Following are 13 T cell receptor beta chains from one sample sequenced in a study of T-cell reconstitution after alpha-beta-depleted transplantation in children (TCRdb year 2016). The treatment or condition tag for this specimen amounts to: allogeneic hematopoietic cell transplantation with graft depleted of TCRalphabeta T cells and CD19 B cells. Preparation of the library involved PCR. TCRdb shows the sequencer as Illumina HiSeq 2500. To normalize quantification of the TCRbeta repertoire, the TCR libraries were built with molecular barcoding that relied on unique molecular identifiers. Starting from the raw public reads, TCRdb applied fastp trimming at Q25, assembled clones with MiXCR and retained in-frame beta chains. Entries that share a CDR3 protein sequence are merged under the most common genes and DNA. This sample is represented by 200,000 to 250,000 distinct CDR3 sequences; 11% of them were singletons. Together, the top ten hold about 30% of the sample.

The material was PBMCs, obtained before TCRalphabeta/CD19-depleted stem cell transplant. The origin of the receptors is a child in the first two years of life with acute myeloid leukemia, due to receive a stem cell transplant.

To note about this clonotype: This may come from a read error, since a much larger clone is one base off. J is TRBJ2-3 and V is TRBV9, with TRBD1 identical over 8 bases. The CDR3 loop spans 17 amino acids. Germline V gene sequence: CDR1 SGDLS, CDR2 YYNGEE. J gave up 3 bases and V 3 bases, and 12 bases lay outside the gene matches. As DNA, the CDR3 is TGTGCCAGCAGCGCTCGCCCGGACAGGGTCCGGACAGATACGCAGTATTTT. Amino acids: CASSARPDRVRTDTQYF.

A few counts support this clonotype. A read error may be the cause here, since a much bigger clone is one base away. The chain links TRBV20-1 to TRBJ2-1; 8 bases agree with TRBD2. Germline V gene data show CDR1 as DFQATT and CDR2 as SNEGSKA (reference sequence). The CDR3 spans 15 residues. The CDR3 DNA reads TGCTGTGCAATAAATAGCGGGGTGGCCGGCAATGAGCAGTTCTTC. It translates to CCAINSGVAGNEQFF.

In this sample, this clonotype turned up many times. V gene TRBV7-2 combines with J gene TRBJ2-5, with 8 bases lining up with TRBD1. The CDR3 is made up of 13 amino acids. V was clipped by 2 bases and J by 6 bases; unmatched bases: 2. Germline assignment: CDR1 SGHTA and CDR2 FQGNSA. CDR3: CASSLTGGQTQYF. Written as DNA, the CDR3 is TGTGCCAGCAGCTTAACAGGGGGACAGACCCAGTACTTC. Together with reference TRBV7-2 and TRBJ2-5, the CDR3 gives the full variable domain: GAGVSQSPSNKVTEKGKDVELRCDPISGHTALYWYRQSLGQGLEFLIYFQGNSAPDKSGLPSDRFSAERTGGSVSTLTIQRTQQEDSAVYLCASSLTGGQTQYFGPGTRLLVL.

This clonotype was picked up many times. The chain combines TRBV20-1 with TRBJ2-7, with D unclear. This CDR3 has 11 residues. Germline CDR1 reads DFQATT; CDR2 reads SNEGSKA (reference sequence). Trimming cost V 3 bases and J 7 bases, with 10 bases left between them. The DNA for the CDR3 is TGCAGTGCTAGGCAGGACGGGGAGCAGTACTTC. It encodes CSARQDGEQYF.

Many counts were recorded for this clonotype. The rearrangement joins TRBV6-2 or TRBV6-3 to TRBJ2-7; possibly TRBD1 or TRBD2 for D (5 bases each). CDR1 and CDR2 from the germline V gene are MNHEY and SVGEGT. V was clipped by 6 bases and J by 3 bases, with 18 bases between them. The CDR3 has 15 residues. CDR3 sequence (DNA): TGTGCCAGCAGACTTCCCGGGACGTCTGGCTACGAGCAGTACTTC. The encoded protein is CASRLPGTSGYEQYF.

This clonotype was seen ten or more times. The rearrangement uses TRBV5-6 and TRBJ2-7, with D unclear. The CDR3 loop spans 13 amino acids. Germline loops: CDR1 SGHDT, CDR2 YYEEEE. Trimming took off 2 bases at V and 0 bases at J, with 6 bases between the two ends. The CDR3 region is CASSLILSYEQYF. The CDR3 bases are TGTGCCAGCAGCTTAATCCTCTCCTACGAGCAGTACTTC.

This clonotype was seen repeatedly, ten times or more. The chain recombines TRBV5-1 with TRBJ2-1, with 7 bases matching TRBD2. This CDR3 has 15 residues. Germline-derived CDR1 and CDR2 are SGHRS and YFSETQ. The junction had 11 bases not matched to a gene; V was cut back by 4 bases and J by 7 bases. For the CDR3, the DNA is TGCGCCAGCAGCCTACCTGAGCGGGGACGGAATGAGCAGTTCTTC. It yields the protein CASSLPERGRNEQFF. The full variable domain, its missing parts supplied by reference TRBV5-1 and TRBJ2-1, is KAGVTQTPRYLIKTRGQQVTLSCSPISGHRSVSWYQQTPGQGLQFLFEYFSETQRNKGNFPGRFSGRQFSNSRSEMNVSTLELGDSALYLCASSLPERGRNEQFFGPGTRLTVL.

This clonotype was found many times. This chain joins TRBV15 and TRBJ1-1; 10 bases map to TRBD1. Losses at the gene ends were 4 bases for V and 7 bases for J; bases not matched to a gene: 6. From germline, CDR1 is LNHNV and CDR2 YYDKDF (reference sequence). The CDR3 totals 14 residues. The CDR3 nucleotides read TGTGCCACCAGCAAAAGGGACAGGGGCCTTGAAGCTTTCTTT. Amino acid sequence: CATSKRDRGLEAFF. The variable domain in full, with the rest retrieved from reference TRBV15 and TRBJ1-1, is DAMVIQNPRYQVTQFGKPVTLSCSQTLNHNVMYWYQQKSSQAPKLLFHYYDKDFNNEADTPDNFQSRRPNTSFCFLDIRSPGLGDTAMYLCATSKRDRGLEAFFGQGTRLTVV.

The sample holds a few counts of this clonotype. V usage is TRBV12-3 or TRBV12-4 and J usage is TRBJ1-2; 8 nucleotides agree with TRBD1. With 6 bases clipped from V and 8 bases from J, the junction kept 8 bases outside the gene matches. The CDR3 is 13 residues long. The DNA of the CDR3 is TGTGCCAGCAGCTCCGGGACAGGTCGGGGCTACACCTTC. Amino acid sequence: CASSSGTGRGYTF.

This clonotype was recorded many times. This chain links TRBV7-2 with TRBJ1-2; D is ambiguous. Germline CDR1 reads SGHTA; CDR2 reads FQGNSA. CDR3 length: 12 amino acids. V dropped 1 base and J dropped 6 bases, with 6 bases sitting between them. The CDR3 is CASSLGRDGYTF. In DNA form, the CDR3 reads TGTGCCAGCAGCTTAGGACGCGATGGCTACACCTTC.

This clonotype has a handful of counts. The CDR3 protein is CASSGQGIRTGANVLTF. CDR3 nucleotide sequence: TGTGCCAGCAGTGGACAGGGGATACGAACTGGGGCCAACGTCCTGACTTTC. V and J are TRBV6-1 and TRBJ2-6; 8 nucleotides line up with TRBD1. The CDR3 extends over 17 amino acids. Germline CDR1 reads MNHNS; CDR2 reads SASEGT. J lost 2 bases, V lost 4 bases, and 7 bases had no gene match.

The chain is built from TRBV18 and TRBJ2-3; D is uncertain. The germline gives CDR1 KGHSH, CDR2 LQKENI. This CDR3 spans 15 amino acids. Trimming removed 2 bases at V and 2 bases at J, with 11 bases between. The CDR3 DNA reads as TGTGCCAGCTCACCAACTGAAGTCGACACAGATACGCAGTATTTT. Translated: CASSPTEVDTDTQYF.

This clonotype appeared many times. CDR3 nucleotides: TGTGCCAGCAGCCAAGTGAGTTCGGGACTAGCGGTAGCCAAAAACATTCAGTACTTC. It is translated as CASSQVSSGLAVAKNIQYF. The V call is TRBV4-2, the J call TRBJ2-4; TRBD2 matches 11 bases. The V gene end was trimmed by 1 base and the J gene end by 0 bases; junction bases not matched to a gene: 8. Germline V gene lookup returns CDR1 LGHNA and CDR2 YNFKEQ. The CDR3 sequence is 19 residues long.